This T cell receptor (beta chain) was observed in a study of blood T cell repertoires in COVID-19. Using immunoSEQ multiplex PCR, the repertoire was profiled, and TCRdb retains in-frame clones only, with some absent. The sample gives about 140,000 clones, about 79% of which show up once; roughly 10% is in the top ten. Germline-derived CDR1 and CDR2 are KGHDR and SFDVKD. The V gene lost 2 bases and the J gene lost 3 bases, with 7 bases spanning the gap. This CDR3 is 14 amino acids long. This clone was seen a single time. This chain uses TRBV24-1 with TRBJ1-5, with D maybe TRBD1 (5 bases). Sequenced material: peripheral blood. This sequence originates from a man aged 55 to 69 with active or convalescent COVID-19. The CDR3 region has the DNA TGTGCCACCAGTGATTCAGGGATCAATCAGCCCCAGCATTTT. Protein product: CATSDSGINQPQHF.